Here is one TCR beta chain with its context. Assignments of participants to cohorts depended upon their own reported clinical history. The data are from a study of blood T cell repertoires in COVID-19. CDR1 and CDR2 (germline): SEHNR, FQNEAQ (reference sequence). CDR3 length: 16 residues. J was trimmed by 6 bases and V by 7 bases; bases with no gene match: 12. In the original workflow: Estimated nucleated cell counts came from reference gene primer amplification. Only in-frame clones appear in the TCRdb table, and some are missing; sequencing was by immunoSEQ multiplex PCR. V and J calls and clone size are as listed in that table; D and trimming were resolved from the DNA. This table holds roughly 160,000 clones, approximately 84% found once.

The TCR was taken from a woman between 40 and 50 years old with acute COVID-19. The rearrangement links TRBV7-9 to TRBJ2-1; TRBD2 aligns across 10 bases. Specimen: PBMCs or T cells enriched from blood (not recorded which). DNA of the CDR3: TGTGCCAGCAAGGAAGGGCCTAGCGGGAGAAGCAATGAGCAGTTCTTC. It is translated as CASKEGPSGRSNEQFF.